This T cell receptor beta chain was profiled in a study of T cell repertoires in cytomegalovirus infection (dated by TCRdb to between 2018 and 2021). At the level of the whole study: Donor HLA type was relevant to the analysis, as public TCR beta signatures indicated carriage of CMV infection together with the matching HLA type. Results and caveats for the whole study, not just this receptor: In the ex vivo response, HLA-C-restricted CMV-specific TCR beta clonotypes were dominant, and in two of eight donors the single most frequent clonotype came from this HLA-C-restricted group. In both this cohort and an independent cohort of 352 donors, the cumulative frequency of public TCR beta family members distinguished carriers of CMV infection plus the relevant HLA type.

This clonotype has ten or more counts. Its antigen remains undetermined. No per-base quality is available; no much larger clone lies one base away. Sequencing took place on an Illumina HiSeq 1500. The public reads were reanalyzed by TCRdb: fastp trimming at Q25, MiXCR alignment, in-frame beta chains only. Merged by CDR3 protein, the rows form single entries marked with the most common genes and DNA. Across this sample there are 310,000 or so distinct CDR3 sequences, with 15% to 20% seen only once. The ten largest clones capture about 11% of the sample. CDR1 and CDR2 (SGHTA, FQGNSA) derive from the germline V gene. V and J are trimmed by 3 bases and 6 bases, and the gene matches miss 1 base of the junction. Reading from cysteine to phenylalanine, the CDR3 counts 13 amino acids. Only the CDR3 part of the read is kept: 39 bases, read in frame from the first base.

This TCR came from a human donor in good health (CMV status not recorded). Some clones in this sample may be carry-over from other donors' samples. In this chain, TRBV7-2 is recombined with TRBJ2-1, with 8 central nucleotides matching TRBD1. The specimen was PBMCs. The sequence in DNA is TGTGCCAGCAGCTTCACAGGGGGCAATGAGCAGTTCTTC. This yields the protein CASSFTGGNEQFF.